This TCR beta chain was recorded in a study of stem cell transplantation in POMP-related autoinflammatory disease. General study results and limits: In patients with PRAID, every analyzed T-cell subset tended to show lower diversity and higher clonality.

Trimming took off 10 bases at V and 0 bases at J, with 13 bases between the two ends. Germline CDR1 reads MNHEY; CDR2 reads SVGAGI. The CDR3 extends over 13 amino acids. A note on this clone: Its antigen is undetermined.

TCRdb's table, derived via immunoSEQ multiplex PCR, lists solely in-frame clones and lacks some. The sample carries some 68,000 clones, roughly 93% recorded once. This rearrangement joins TRBV6-5 to TRBJ2-7; a weak D match, TRBD1 (6 bases). Sequencing was performed on CD4+ T cells from PBMCs, taken after stem cell transplantation. This sequence originates from a human patient with POMP-related autoinflammation and immune dysregulation (PRAID). The graft donor may be the source of some T cells. CDR3 DNA sequence: TGTGCCACCACAACAGGGAACTCCTACGAGCAGTACTTC. It yields the protein CATTTGNSYEQYF.